This T cell receptor (beta chain) was profiled in a study of T cell responses to AZD1222 COVID-19 vaccine (dated by TCRdb to about 2021). Regarding the research as a whole: A total of about 240 trial participants underwent TCR sequencing, of whom 200 to 220 received two doses of AZD1222 and approximately 25 received two doses of the MenACWY control vaccine. Trial participants were enrolled by age into subgroups of 18-55, 56-69 and 70-plus years, and 148, 28 and 57 TCR-sequenced participants, respectively, were included in these subgroups.

Taken with the paper, the label for time point translates to: about 28 days (+/-7) after the second vaccine dose. AZD1222 recipients with second doses at about 4 weeks or about 12 weeks were pooled, because spike-specific TCR depth and breadth did not differ between schedules. Samples from vaccinated people were obtained from the UK trials COV001 and COV002, which included a single-blind randomized controlled phase 2/3 trial of AZD1222 (ChAdOx1 nCoV-19) in healthy adults. Trial participant PBMC samples were collected at day 0 and day 28 after the second dose for TCRbeta chain sequencing. Overall study results and their limits: The 56-69-year group was small, and its depth increase did not reach significance, likely because of low power. Because no day 14 peak-response samples were available, the repertoires could be characterized only after the peak T cell response. CD4 TCRs associated with the vaccine covered the entire spike protein, and the dominant responses were in regions 160-218 and 743-854. Participants were mostly white British, with more females than males. The authors suggested clonal diversity may have been underestimated. Nearly half of unique spike-specific TCRs reportedly recognized epitopes outside regions mutated in the B.1.351 and B.1.1.7 variants. Only five to seven AZD1222 recipients were SARS-CoV-2 seropositive at baseline, limiting conclusions about previously exposed vaccinees. A significant rise in spike-specific TCR breadth and depth was observed after two AZD1222 doses relative to day 0 and relative to MenACWY recipients.

Unmatched junction bases come to 18, with V trimmed by 1 base and J by 4 bases. Reading from cysteine to phenylalanine, the CDR3 counts 19 amino acids. Of the read, only the CDR3 DNA is kept; its 57 bases are in frame from base 1. Looking up the germline V gene yields CDR1 LGHNA and CDR2 YSLEER. Worth noting for this clone: Its cognate antigen has yet to be identified. One base away there is no much larger clone; base qualities are not given.

The CDR3 regions of human TCRbeta chains were subjected to immunosequencing. For the original study's pipeline: Repertoire TCRs were matched against a reference library of SARS-CoV-2-specific TCRs generated with the MIRA antigen-specificity platform. Breadth was defined as the fraction of unique TCRs that were SARS-CoV-2-associated, and depth was defined as the fraction of total T cells that were SARS-CoV-2-associated. Using the MIRA data, each spike-specific TCR was mapped to the spike region that the TCR reacts to and placed in a CD4 or CD8 class. Log10-transformed breadth and depth values were compared by one-way ANOVA with Sidak's multiple comparisons tests. TCRdb provides this immuneACCESS table in a form limited to in-frame rearrangements. Some clones are lacking; in checked studies, under half of them reflect an unresolved V gene, and why the rest are absent is not known. That table furnishes V, J and clone size, whereas the DNA furnished D and trimming. Counted in this sample were around 80,000 clones; 92% of them appeared once. Roughly 4.8% of the sample lies in the top ten.

This clonotype originated in an adult who received the AZD1222 COVID-19 vaccine. The material sequenced was peripheral blood, taken 28 days after the second AZD1222 dose. The chain links TRBV4-3 with TRBJ2-5, with TRBD1 identical over 7 junction bases. The CDR3: CASSQGPGQSSLWGETQYF. Read as DNA, the sequence is TGCGCCAGCAGCCAAGGGCCGGGACAGTCAAGTTTATGGGGAGAGACCCAGTACTTC.